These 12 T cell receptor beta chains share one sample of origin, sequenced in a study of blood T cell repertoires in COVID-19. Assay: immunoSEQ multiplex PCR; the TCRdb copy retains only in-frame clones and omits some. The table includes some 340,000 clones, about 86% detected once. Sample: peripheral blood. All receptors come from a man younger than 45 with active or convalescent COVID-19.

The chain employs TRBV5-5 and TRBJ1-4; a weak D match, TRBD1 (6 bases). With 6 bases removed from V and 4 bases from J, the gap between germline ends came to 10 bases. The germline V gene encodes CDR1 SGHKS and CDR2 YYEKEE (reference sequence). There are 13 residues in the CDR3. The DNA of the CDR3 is TGTGCCAGCAACATACAGGGTAATGAAAAACTGTTTTTT. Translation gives CASNIQGNEKLFF.

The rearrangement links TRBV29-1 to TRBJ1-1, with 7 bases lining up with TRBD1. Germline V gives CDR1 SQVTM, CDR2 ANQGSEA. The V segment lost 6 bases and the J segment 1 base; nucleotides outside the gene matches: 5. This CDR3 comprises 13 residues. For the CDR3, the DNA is TGCAGCGTACAGGCAGGGGGGAACACTGAAGCTTTCTTT. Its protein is CSVQAGGNTEAFF.

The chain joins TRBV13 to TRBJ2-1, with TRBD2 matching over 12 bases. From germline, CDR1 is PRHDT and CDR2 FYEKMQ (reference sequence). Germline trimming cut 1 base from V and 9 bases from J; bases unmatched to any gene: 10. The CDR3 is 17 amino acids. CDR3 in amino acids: CASSLDSLAGGPIEQFF. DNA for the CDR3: TGTGCCAGCAGCTTAGATTCCCTAGCGGGGGGGCCGATTGAGCAGTTCTTC.

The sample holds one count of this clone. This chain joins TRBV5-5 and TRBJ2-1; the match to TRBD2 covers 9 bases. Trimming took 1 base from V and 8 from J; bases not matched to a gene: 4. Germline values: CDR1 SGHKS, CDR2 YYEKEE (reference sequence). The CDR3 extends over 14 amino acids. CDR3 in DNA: TGTGCCAGCAGCTTGCTAGCGGGGTGGGATGAGCAGTTCTTC. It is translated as CASSLLAGWDEQFF. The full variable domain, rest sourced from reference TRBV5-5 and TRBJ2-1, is DAGVTQSPTHLIKTRGQQVTLRCSPISGHKSVSWYQQVLGQGPQFIFQYYEKEERGRGNFPDRFSARQFPNYSSELNVNALLLGDSALYLCASSLLAGWDEQFFGPGTRLTVL.

The CDR3 DNA is TGTGCCAGCTGGGCGCAGAACACCGGGGAGCTGTTTTTT. Its translation is CASWAQNTGELFF. This sequence joins TRBV28 and TRBJ2-2; D not resolved. Trimming removed 8 bases from V and 1 base from J, with 8 bases in between. Per the germline V gene, CDR1 is MDHEN and CDR2 is SYDVKM. This CDR3 has 13 amino acids.

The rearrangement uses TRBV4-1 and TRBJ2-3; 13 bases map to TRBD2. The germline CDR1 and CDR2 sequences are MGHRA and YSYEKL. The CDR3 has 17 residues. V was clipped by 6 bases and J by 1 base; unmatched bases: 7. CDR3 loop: CASRGTSGKDRTDTQYF. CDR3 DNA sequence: TGCGCCAGCAGGGGGACTAGCGGGAAGGATCGCACAGATACGCAGTATTTT.

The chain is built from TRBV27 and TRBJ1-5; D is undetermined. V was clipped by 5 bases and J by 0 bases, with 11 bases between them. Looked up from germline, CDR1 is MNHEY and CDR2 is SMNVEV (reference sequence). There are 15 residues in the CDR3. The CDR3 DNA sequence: TGTGCCAGCAGTCGTTCCTCTTATAGCAATCAGCCCCAGCATTTT. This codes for CASSRSSYSNQPQHF.

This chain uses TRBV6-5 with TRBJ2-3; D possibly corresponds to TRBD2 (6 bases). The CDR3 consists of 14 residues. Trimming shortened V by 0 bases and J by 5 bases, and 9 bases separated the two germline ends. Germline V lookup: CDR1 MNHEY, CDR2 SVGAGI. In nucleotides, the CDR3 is TGTGCCAGCAGTTACTCAAGACTAGAAGATACGCAGTATTTT. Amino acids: CASSYSRLEDTQYF.

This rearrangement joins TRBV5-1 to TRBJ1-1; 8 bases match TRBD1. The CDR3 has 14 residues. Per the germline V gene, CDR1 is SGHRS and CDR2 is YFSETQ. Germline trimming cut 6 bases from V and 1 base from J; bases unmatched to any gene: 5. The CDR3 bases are TGCGCCAGCACCAATGGACAGGGGAACACTGAAGCTTTCTTT. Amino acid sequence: CASTNGQGNTEAFF.

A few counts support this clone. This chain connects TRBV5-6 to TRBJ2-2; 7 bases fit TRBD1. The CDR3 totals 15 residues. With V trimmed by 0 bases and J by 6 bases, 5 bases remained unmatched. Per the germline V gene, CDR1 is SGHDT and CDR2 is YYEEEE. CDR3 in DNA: TGTGCCAGCAGCTTGGATAGGGGGCTGTCCGGGGAGCTGTTTTTT. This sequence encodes CASSLDRGLSGELFF.

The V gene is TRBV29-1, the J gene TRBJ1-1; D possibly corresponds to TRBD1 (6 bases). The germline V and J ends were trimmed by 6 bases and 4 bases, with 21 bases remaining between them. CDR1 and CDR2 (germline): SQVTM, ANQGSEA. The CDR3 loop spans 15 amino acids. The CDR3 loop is CSVEHGGRSSTEAFF. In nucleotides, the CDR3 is TGCAGCGTAGAGCACGGGGGGCGAAGTAGCACTGAAGCTTTCTTT.

The CDR3 nucleotides are TGTGCCAGCAGTTATAGGACTAGCGGGCGTCAGTACAATGAGCAGTTCTTC. Amino acid sequence: CASSYRTSGRQYNEQFF. The chain is built from TRBV5-4 and TRBJ2-1, with 11 bases matching TRBD2. Germline V gene data show CDR1 as SGHNT and CDR2 as YYREEE (reference sequence). This CDR3 is built from 17 residues. With 5 bases clipped from V and 4 bases from J, the junction kept 11 bases outside the gene matches.